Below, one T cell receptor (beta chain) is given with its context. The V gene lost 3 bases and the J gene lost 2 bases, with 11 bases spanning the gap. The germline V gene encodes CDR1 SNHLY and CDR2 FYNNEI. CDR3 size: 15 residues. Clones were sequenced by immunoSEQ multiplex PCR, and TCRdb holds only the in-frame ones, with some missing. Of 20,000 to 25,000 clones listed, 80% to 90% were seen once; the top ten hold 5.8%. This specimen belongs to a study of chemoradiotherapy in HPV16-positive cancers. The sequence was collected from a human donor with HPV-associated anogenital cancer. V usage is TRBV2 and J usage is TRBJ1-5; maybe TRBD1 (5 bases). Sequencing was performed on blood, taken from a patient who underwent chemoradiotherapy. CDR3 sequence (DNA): TGTGCCAGCAGTGAGCTATGGGGGGGCAATCAGCCCCAGCATTTT. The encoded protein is CASSELWGGNQPQHF.